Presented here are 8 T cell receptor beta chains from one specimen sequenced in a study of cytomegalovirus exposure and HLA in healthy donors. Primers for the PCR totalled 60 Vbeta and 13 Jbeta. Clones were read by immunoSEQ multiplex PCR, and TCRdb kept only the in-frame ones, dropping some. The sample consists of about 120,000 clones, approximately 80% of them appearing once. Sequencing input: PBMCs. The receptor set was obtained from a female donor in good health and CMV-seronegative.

As DNA, the CDR3 is TGTGCCAGCAGCCAAGATCCGGGATCTCAATACGAGCAGTACTTC. It encodes CASSQDPGSQYEQYF. The chain combines TRBV4-2 with TRBJ2-7, with a tentative D call TRBD2 (5 bases). The CDR3 runs to 15 residues. Germline values: CDR1 LGHNA, CDR2 YNFKEQ. V lost 0 bases, J lost 4 bases, and 13 bases lay in between.

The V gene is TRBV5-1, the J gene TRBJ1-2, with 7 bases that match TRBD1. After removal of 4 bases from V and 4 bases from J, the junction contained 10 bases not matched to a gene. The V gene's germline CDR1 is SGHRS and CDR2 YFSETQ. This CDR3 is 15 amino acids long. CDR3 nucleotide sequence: TGCGCCAGCAGCCCTGGTGGGACAGAAGGCTATGGCTACACCTTC. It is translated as CASSPGGTEGYGYTF.

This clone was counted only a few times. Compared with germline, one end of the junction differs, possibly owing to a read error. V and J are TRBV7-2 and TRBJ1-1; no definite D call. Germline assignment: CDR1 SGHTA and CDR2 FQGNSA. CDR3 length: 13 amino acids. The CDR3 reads CASSLVEGTGAFF. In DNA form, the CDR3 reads TGTGCCAGCAGCTTAGTCGAGGGAACTGGAGCTTTCTTT.

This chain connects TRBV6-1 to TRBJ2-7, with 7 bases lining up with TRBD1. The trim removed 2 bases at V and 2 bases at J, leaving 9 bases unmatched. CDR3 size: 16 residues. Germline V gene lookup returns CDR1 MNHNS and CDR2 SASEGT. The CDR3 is CASSEWIRQGAYEQYF. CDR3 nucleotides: TGTGCCAGCAGTGAATGGATCAGGCAGGGGGCCTACGAGCAGTACTTC.

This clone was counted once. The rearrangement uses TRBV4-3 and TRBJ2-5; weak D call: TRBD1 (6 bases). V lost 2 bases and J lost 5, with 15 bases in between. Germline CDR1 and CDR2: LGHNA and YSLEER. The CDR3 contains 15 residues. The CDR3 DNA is TGCGCCAGCAGCCAATCTCAACAGGGATCGGAGACCCAGTACTTC. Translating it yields CASSQSQQGSETQYF.

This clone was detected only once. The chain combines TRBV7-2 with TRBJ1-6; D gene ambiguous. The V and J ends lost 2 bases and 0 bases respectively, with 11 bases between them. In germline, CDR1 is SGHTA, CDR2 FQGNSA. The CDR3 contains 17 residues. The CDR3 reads CASSLRSGSSYNSPLHF. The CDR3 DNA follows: TGTGCCAGCAGCTTAAGGTCGGGGAGCTCCTATAATTCACCCCTCCACTTT.

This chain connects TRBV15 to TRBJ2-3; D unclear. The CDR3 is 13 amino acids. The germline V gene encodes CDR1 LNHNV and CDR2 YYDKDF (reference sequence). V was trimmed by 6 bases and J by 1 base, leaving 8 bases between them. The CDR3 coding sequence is TGTGCCACCAGTCTCCCTGGCACAGATACGCAGTATTTT. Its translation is CATSLPGTDTQYF.

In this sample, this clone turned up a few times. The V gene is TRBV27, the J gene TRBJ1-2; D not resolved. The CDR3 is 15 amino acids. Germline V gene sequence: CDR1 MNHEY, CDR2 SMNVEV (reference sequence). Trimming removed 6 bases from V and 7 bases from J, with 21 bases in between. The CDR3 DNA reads TGTGCCAGCAGCCCGGGATACTCTCCAGTCGTTGGCTACACCTTC. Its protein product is CASSPGYSPVVGYTF.